One and the same sample provided the 7 T cell receptor beta chains below, sequenced in a study of regulatory and conventional T cells in RAG deficiency. The sorted conventional CD4+ T cells were CD25-low and CD127-high, with genomic DNA sequenced. Here immunoSEQ multiplex PCR was the method, and the copy in TCRdb shows in-frame clones only, minus some. This table has tens of thousands of clones, 90% appearing once. These sequences were also reported in another study, on regulatory T cells. That report notes: Primers: 52 TRBV forward and 13 TRBJ reverse.

The sample taken for sequencing was CD4+ effector T cells sorted from blood. All receptors come from a human donor in good health.

This clone appeared a single time. CDR3 DNA: TGTGCCAGCAGTTACTCCGTGAACACTGAAGCTTTCTTT. Protein sequence: CASSYSVNTEAFF. This chain uses TRBV6-5 with TRBJ1-1; D uncertain. Germline V gene data show CDR1 as MNHEY and CDR2 as SVGAGI. V was clipped by 0 bases and J by 0 bases, with 2 bases between them. The CDR3 spans 13 residues.

The rearrangement joins TRBV10-3 to TRBJ2-2; 9 bases match TRBD1. Losses at the gene ends were 6 bases for V and 2 bases for J; bases not matched to a gene: 10. The CDR3 covers 17 residues. The germline V gene has CDR1 ENHRY and CDR2 SYGVKD. For the CDR3, the DNA is TGTGCCATCAGGGGGAGAGCGGGACAGGGCAACACCGGGGAGCTGTTTTTT. Protein sequence: CAIRGRAGQGNTGELFF.

V gene TRBV18 combines with J gene TRBJ1-2; 8 bases align to TRBD1. The junction had 8 bases not matched to a gene; V was cut back by 3 bases and J by 2 bases. CDR1 is KGHSH, CDR2 LQKENI, per germline. The CDR3 has 16 residues. CDR3 in DNA: TGTGCCAGCTCACCTCGGACAGGGCGCATAAACTATGGCTACACCTTC. This codes for CASSPRTGRINYGYTF. The variable domain in full, completed from reference TRBV18 and TRBJ1-2, reads NAGVMQNPRHLVRRRGQEARLRCSPMKGHSHVYWYRQLPEEGLKFMVYLQKENIIDESGMPKERFSAEFPKEGPSILRIQQVVRGDSAAYFCASSPRTGRINYGYTFGSGTRLTVV.

This clone was observed a handful of times. The rearrangement links TRBV29-1 to TRBJ1-1; D is uncertain. CDR1 and CDR2 from the germline V gene are SQVTM and ANQGSEA. V was pared by 6 bases and J by 0 bases, with 17 bases between. CDR3 length: 15 residues. The CDR3 loop is CSVKQRLAMNTEAFF. The CDR3 DNA sequence: TGCAGCGTGAAGCAGAGGTTAGCCATGAACACTGAAGCTTTCTTT.

This chain joins TRBV10-3 and TRBJ1-1; D gene unclear. Germline V gene lookup returns CDR1 ENHRY and CDR2 SYGVKD. The V gene lost 6 bases and the J gene lost 0 bases, with 14 bases spanning the gap. This CDR3 is 15 amino acids long. Here the CDR3 DNA reads TGTGCCATCAGCGCATCGACATCCATGAACACTGAAGCTTTCTTT. Translating it yields CAISASTSMNTEAFF.

The chain combines TRBV25-1 with TRBJ2-1, with D possibly matching TRBD2 (7 bases). Germline V gene sequence: CDR1 MGHDK, CDR2 SYGVNS. Between the trimmed V and J ends, which lost 3 bases and 6 bases, there was a span of 24 bases. CDR3 size: 18 residues. The CDR3 nucleotides read TGTGCCAGCAGTGAGACCCGTTTTGAGGGGGGGCTCTCCAATGAGCAGTTCTTC. Encoded protein: CASSETRFEGGLSNEQFF.

This clone was picked up one time. The gene calls are TRBV18 and TRBJ2-2; TRBD2 aligns across 11 bases. The trim removed 6 bases at V and 3 bases at J, leaving 15 bases unmatched. The CDR3 is 19 amino acids. CDR1 and CDR2 from the germline V gene are KGHSH and LQKENI. This chain's CDR3 is CASSKARLAGGQDTGELFF. As DNA, the CDR3 is TGTGCCAGCTCTAAGGCGAGGCTAGCGGGAGGACAGGACACCGGGGAGCTGTTTTTT.